These 11 T cell receptor beta chains were all obtained from the same sample, sequenced in a study of cytomegalovirus exposure and HLA in healthy donors. 60 Vbeta and 13 Jbeta primers were used in PCR. Some clones are missing from TCRdb's copy, which holds only in-frame ones; the method was immunoSEQ multiplex PCR. The sample contains more than 95,000 clones, about 76% of which appear only once. Sequencing was carried out using PBMCs. All receptors derive from a woman in her 30s in good health and CMV-seronegative.

For this clone: Other DNA variants within this sample encode the same CDR3. The V gene is TRBV30, the J gene TRBJ1-2; D unresolved. The CDR3 runs 14 residues. CDR1 is GTSNPN, CDR2 SVGIG, per germline (reference sequence). V dropped 0 bases and J dropped 1 base, with 9 bases sitting between them. The CDR3: CAWSVRRSNYGYTF. As DNA, the CDR3 is TGTGCCTGGAGTGTACGTCGCAGTAACTATGGCTACACCTTC.

The rearrangement uses TRBV2 and TRBJ2-5, with D possibly TRBD1 on 6 matching bases. CDR1 SNHLY and CDR2 FYNNEI come from the germline V gene. CDR3 size: 16 residues. Trimming took off 0 bases at V and 2 bases at J, with 13 bases between the two ends. The CDR3 is CASSEALYGQQETQYF. CDR3 DNA: TGTGCCAGCAGTGAAGCGCTTTACGGACAGCAAGAGACCCAGTACTTC.

This clone was seen a few times. V gene TRBV25-1 combines with J gene TRBJ2-3; 9 nucleotides line up with TRBD2. The CDR3 length is 16 residues. Germline V gives CDR1 MGHDK, CDR2 SYGVNS. Unmatched junction bases numbered 5, after V lost 1 base and J lost 3 bases. CDR3 loop: CASSELIAGATDTQYF. CDR3 sequence (DNA): TGTGCCAGCAGTGAATTAATAGCGGGAGCTACAGATACGCAGTATTTT.

The chain recombines TRBV7-3 with TRBJ2-1; D might be TRBD1 (7 bases). Trimming removed 3 bases from V and 7 bases from J, with 10 bases in between. CDR1 and CDR2 from the germline V gene are SGHTA and FQGTGA. CDR3 length: 13 amino acids. The CDR3 coding sequence is TGTGCCAGCAGCTTTCCAGGGGGGAATGAGCAGTTCTTC. Translation: CASSFPGGNEQFF. Complete variable domain (other parts from reference TRBV7-3 and TRBJ2-1): GAGVSQTPSNKVTEKGKYVELRCDPISGHTALYWYRQSLGQGPEFLIYFQGTGAADDSGLPNDRFFAVRPEGSVSTLKIQRTERGDSAVYLCASSFPGGNEQFFGPGTRLTVL.

This clone was picked up one time. The chain joins TRBV11-2 to TRBJ1-2; maybe TRBD1 (6 bases). Germline V gene sequence: CDR1 SGHAT, CDR2 FQNNGV. The germline V and J ends were trimmed by 1 base and 3 bases, with 6 bases remaining between them. The CDR3 loop spans 13 amino acids. CDR3 amino acids: CASSLGTDYGYTF. CDR3 sequence (DNA): TGTGCCAGCAGCTTAGGGACAGACTATGGCTACACCTTC.

The chain carries TRBV7-9 and TRBJ2-3; perhaps TRBD2 as D (7 bases). With 4 bases removed from V and 5 bases from J, the gap between germline ends came to 22 bases. The CDR3 has 17 amino acids. CDR1 is SEHNR, CDR2 FQNEAQ, per germline (reference sequence). In DNA, the CDR3 is TGTGCCAGCAGCTCTCTTAGAGGGGGGGCTGACAGAGATACGCAGTATTTT. It specifies CASSSLRGGADRDTQYF.

The rearrangement joins TRBV7-2 to TRBJ2-2, with 10 bases fitting TRBD2. Germline V gene sequence: CDR1 SGHTA, CDR2 FQGNSA. CDR3 length: 17 amino acids. J gave up 4 bases and V 4 bases, and 9 bases lay outside the gene matches. The CDR3 coding sequence is TGTGCCAGCAGCTCACTTCCTAGCGGGAGAGGCACCGGGGAGCTGTTTTTT. The encoded protein is CASSSLPSGRGTGELFF.

The CDR3 DNA reads TGTGCCAGCTCATCCGAGACAGGGGGCAACACTGAAGCTTTCTTT. It encodes CASSSETGGNTEAFF. The gene calls are TRBV18 and TRBJ1-1; 10 bases line up with TRBD1. The CDR3 covers 15 residues. The germline V gene encodes CDR1 KGHSH and CDR2 LQKENI. J lost 2 bases, V lost 5 bases, and 5 bases had no gene match.

The V call is TRBV9, the J call TRBJ2-7; 13 bases are a match to TRBD2. This CDR3 is 15 amino acids long. V lost 2 bases to trimming and J lost 3 bases; unmatched junction nucleotides: 2. Germline CDR1 and CDR2: SGDLS and YYNGEE. The CDR3 DNA reads TGTGCCAGCAGCGTGGGGACTAGCGGGATCTACGAGCAGTACTTC. Residues: CASSVGTSGIYEQYF.

This clone was observed a few times. The gene calls are TRBV6-5 and TRBJ1-6, with D unclear. V lost 0 bases, J lost 5 bases, and 11 bases lay in between. The CDR3 is 16 amino acids. CDR1 is MNHEY, CDR2 SVGAGI, per germline. The CDR3 sequence: CASSYSPGGHNSPLHF. In DNA, the CDR3 is TGTGCCAGCAGTTACTCGCCGGGAGGTCATAATTCACCCCTCCACTTT.

The chain links TRBV7-6 to TRBJ2-5; D perhaps matches TRBD2 (5 bases). Trimming took 5 bases from V and 5 from J, leaving 15 bases between them. The germline V gene has CDR1 SGHVS and CDR2 FNYEAQ. The CDR3 totals 14 residues. The CDR3 spells CASSPRPGGETQYF. In DNA, the CDR3 is TGTGCCAGCAGCCCCCGGCCGGGCGGGGAGACCCAGTACTTC. The complete variable domain, with remaining parts taken from reference TRBV7-6 and TRBJ2-5, reads GAGVSQSPRYKVTKRGQDVALRCDPISGHVSLYWYRQALGQGPEFLTYFNYEAQQDKSGLPNDRFSAERPEGSISTLTIQRTEQRDSAMYRCASSPRPGGETQYFGPGTRLLVL.